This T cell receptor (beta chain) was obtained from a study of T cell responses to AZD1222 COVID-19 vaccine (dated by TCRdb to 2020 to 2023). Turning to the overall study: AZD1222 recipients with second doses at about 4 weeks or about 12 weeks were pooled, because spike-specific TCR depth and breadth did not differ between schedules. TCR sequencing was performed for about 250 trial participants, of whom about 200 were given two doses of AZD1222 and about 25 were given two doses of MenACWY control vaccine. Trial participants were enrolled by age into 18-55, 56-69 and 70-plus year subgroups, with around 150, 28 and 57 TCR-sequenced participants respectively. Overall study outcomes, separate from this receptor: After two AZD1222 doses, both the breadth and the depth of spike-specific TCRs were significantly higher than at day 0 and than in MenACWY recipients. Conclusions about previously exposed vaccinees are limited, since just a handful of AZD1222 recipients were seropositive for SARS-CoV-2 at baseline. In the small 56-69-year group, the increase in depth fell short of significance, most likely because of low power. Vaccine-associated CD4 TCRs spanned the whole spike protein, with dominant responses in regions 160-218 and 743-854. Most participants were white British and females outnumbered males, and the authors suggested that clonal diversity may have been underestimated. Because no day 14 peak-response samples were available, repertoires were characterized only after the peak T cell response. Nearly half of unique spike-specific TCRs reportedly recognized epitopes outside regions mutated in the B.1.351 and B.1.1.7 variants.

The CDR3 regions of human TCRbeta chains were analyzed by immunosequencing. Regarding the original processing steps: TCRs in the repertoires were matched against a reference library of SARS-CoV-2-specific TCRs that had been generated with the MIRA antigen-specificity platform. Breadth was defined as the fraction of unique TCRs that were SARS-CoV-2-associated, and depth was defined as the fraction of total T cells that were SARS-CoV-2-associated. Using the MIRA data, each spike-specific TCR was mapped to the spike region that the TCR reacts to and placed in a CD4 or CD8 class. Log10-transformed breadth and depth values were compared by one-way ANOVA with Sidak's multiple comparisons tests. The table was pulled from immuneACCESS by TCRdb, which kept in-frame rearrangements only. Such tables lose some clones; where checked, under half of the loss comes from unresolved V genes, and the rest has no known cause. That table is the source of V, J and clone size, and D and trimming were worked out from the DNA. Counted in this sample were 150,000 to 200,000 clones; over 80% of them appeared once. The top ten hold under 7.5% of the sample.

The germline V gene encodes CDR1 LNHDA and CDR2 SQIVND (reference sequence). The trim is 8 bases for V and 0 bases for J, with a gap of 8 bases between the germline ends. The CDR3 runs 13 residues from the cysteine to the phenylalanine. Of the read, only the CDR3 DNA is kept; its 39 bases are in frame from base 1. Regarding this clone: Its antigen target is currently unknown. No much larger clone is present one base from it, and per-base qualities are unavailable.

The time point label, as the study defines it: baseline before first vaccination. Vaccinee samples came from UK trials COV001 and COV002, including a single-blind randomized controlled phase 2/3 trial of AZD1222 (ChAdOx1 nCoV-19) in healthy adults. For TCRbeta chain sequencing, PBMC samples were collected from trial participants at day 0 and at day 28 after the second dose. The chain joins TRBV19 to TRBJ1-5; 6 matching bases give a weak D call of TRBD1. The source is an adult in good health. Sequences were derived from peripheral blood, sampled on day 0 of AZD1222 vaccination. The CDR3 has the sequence CASSGDSNQPQHF. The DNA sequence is TGTGCCAGTTCAGGGGATAGCAATCAGCCCCAGCATTTT.